The 22 T cell receptor beta chains listed next were all sequenced from one sample in a study of identical twins. TCRdb reprocessed the 5' RACE reads via MiXCR and lists one record per CDR3 protein. The data hold around 370,000 distinct CDR3 sequences, with 9% to 10% observed a single time. Sequencing was carried out using naive T cells sorted from blood. These receptors originate from a woman between 45 and 60 years old in good health.

In its sample, this clonotype was seen many times. This CDR3 is missing its conserved last phenylalanine or tryptophan, likely due to a read error. The DNA is left out, because the CDR3 cannot be placed on it with certainty; the CDR3 is given as TCRdb lists it. This chain joins TRBV12-3 or TRBV12-4 and TRBJ2-1; the table names TRBD2, a call not compared with the DNA. The CDR3 spans 10 residues, counting both ends. CDR3 in amino acids: CARGLEDGSV.

This clonotype was detected ten times or more. J is TRBJ2-1 and V is TRBV5-5; TRBD2 aligns across 9 bases. Looked up from germline, CDR1 is SGHKS and CDR2 is YYEKEE (reference sequence). This CDR3 contains 17 residues. V was clipped by 0 bases and J by 9 bases; unmatched bases: 13. CDR3 in DNA: TGTGCCAGCAGCTTGGCCGGGTTAGCGGGAGTAAACATTGAGCAGTTCTTC. This sequence encodes CASSLAGLAGVNIEQFF.

The chain uses TRBV7-8 and TRBJ1-4, with D perhaps matching TRBD1 (5 bases). CDR3 size: 15 residues. Germline CDR1 is SGHVS and CDR2 is FQNEAQ. Trimming removed 1 base at V and 8 bases at J, with 14 bases between. Written as DNA, the CDR3 is TGTGCCAGCAGCTTAGGGGACTCCCTTTGGGAAAAACTGTTTTTT. It encodes CASSLGDSLWEKLFF.

V gene TRBV6-6 combines with J gene TRBJ1-1, with a tentative D call TRBD1 (6 bases). V gave up 2 bases and J gave up 5 bases, with 12 bases separating them. The CDR3 runs 14 residues. Germline V lookup: CDR1 MNHNY, CDR2 SVGAGI (reference sequence). In nucleotides, the CDR3 is TGTGCCAGCAGTTACGGTGAGGGGGGGACTGAAGCTTTCTTT. Its protein product is CASSYGEGGTEAFF.

Only a few counts were recorded for this clonotype. The genes are TRBV7-9 and TRBJ1-1; possibly TRBD1 for D (5 bases). The CDR3 is 12 amino acids. CDR1 is SEHNR, CDR2 FQNEAQ, per germline (reference sequence). With 3 bases removed from V and 11 bases from J, the gap between germline ends came to 13 bases. CDR3: CASSFFGTGAFF. The DNA for the CDR3 is TGTGCCAGCAGCTTTTTCGGGACCGGGGCTTTCTTT.

This chain joins TRBV29-1 and TRBJ1-1; TRBD1 is a possible D gene (6 bases). The CDR3 runs to 12 residues. With 6 bases removed from V and 5 bases from J, the gap between germline ends came to 13 bases. Germline lookup yields CDR1 SQVTM and CDR2 ANQGSEA. The CDR3 is CSVVQGRTEAFF. The CDR3 nucleotides read TGCAGCGTGGTACAGGGCCGGACTGAAGCTTTCTTT.

The rearrangement joins TRBV20-1 to TRBJ2-3; 9 nucleotides match TRBD2. The J segment lost 7 bases and the V segment lost 5 bases, leaving 19 bases of the junction unmatched. This CDR3 has 17 residues. Per germline, CDR1 DFQATT and CDR2 SNEGSKA (reference sequence). The CDR3 bases are TGCAGTGCTTCCTGGCTGCCTAGTAGCGGGAGTGTGAATACGCAGTATTTT. Protein: CSASWLPSSGSVNTQYF.

This clonotype was detected many times. The genes are TRBV29-1 and TRBJ1-2, with TRBD1 matching 10 bases. This CDR3 contains 15 residues. Per the germline V gene, CDR1 is SQVTM and CDR2 is ANQGSEA. The ends lost 7 bases at V and 7 bases at J; junction bases unmatched: 15. The CDR3 spells CSDDRGHIGRVGYTF. CDR3 nucleotides: TGCAGCGATGACAGGGGGCATATAGGGCGCGTTGGCTACACCTTC.

In its sample, this clonotype was seen a few times. The chain is built from TRBV24-1 and TRBJ2-5, with D maybe TRBD1 (5 bases). Germline values: CDR1 KGHDR, CDR2 SFDVKD. The CDR3 spans 12 residues. V gave up 2 bases and J gave up 5 bases, with 5 bases separating them. Here the CDR3 DNA reads TGTGCCACCAGTGATTCAGGGGAGACCCAGTACTTC. It translates to CATSDSGETQYF.

The table lists this clonotype with many counts. The rearrangement joins TRBV7-8 to TRBJ1-1, with D possibly matching TRBD1 (6 bases). V gave up 5 bases and J gave up 1 base, with 20 bases separating them. Germline CDR1 reads SGHVS; CDR2 reads FQNEAQ. There are 17 residues in the CDR3. The DNA for the CDR3 is TGTGCCAGCAGCACCGCGGGCAGGGGAGGGGGGAACACTGAAGCTTTCTTT. Protein sequence: CASSTAGRGGGNTEAFF. Using reference TRBV7-8 and TRBJ1-1 for the parts outside the CDR3, the full variable domain is GAGVSQSPRYKVAKRGQDVALRCDPISGHVSLFWYQQALGQGPEFLTYFQNEAQLDKSGLPSDRFFAERPEGSVSTLKIQRTQQEDSAVYLCASSTAGRGGGNTEAFFGQGTRLTVV.

This clonotype was seen many times. The chain's CDR3 is CSAITSGSYNEQFF. The DNA of the CDR3 is TGCAGTGCTATAACTAGCGGGAGCTACAATGAGCAGTTCTTC. This chain connects TRBV20-1 to TRBJ2-1; 11 bases map to TRBD2. Germline V lookup: CDR1 DFQATT, CDR2 SNEGSKA (reference sequence). With 4 bases clipped from V and 3 bases from J, the junction kept 2 bases outside the gene matches. This CDR3 region has 14 residues.

The chain is built from TRBV6-1 and TRBJ1-1; 7 nucleotides agree with TRBD1. V shed 4 bases and J 9 bases; nucleotides not matched to a gene: 20. In germline, CDR1 is MNHNS, CDR2 SASEGT. The CDR3 contains 17 residues. As DNA, the CDR3 is TGTGCCAGCAGTGGACTCCGGGACAGAGAAGCGGGCGGTAAAGCTTTCTTT. Translating it yields CASSGLRDREAGGKAFF.

This chain connects TRBV7-9 to TRBJ2-1; a weak D match, TRBD2 (6 bases). Trimming took off 4 bases at V and 6 bases at J, with 16 bases between the two ends. The V gene's germline CDR1 is SEHNR and CDR2 FQNEAQ (reference sequence). The CDR3 extends over 15 amino acids. The DNA for the CDR3 is TGTGCCAGCAGCTACCGGGACTCATCCCGCAATGAGCAGTTCTTC. It is translated as CASSYRDSSRNEQFF.

This clonotype was picked up many times. The V call is TRBV7-9, the J call TRBJ2-6; D is perhaps TRBD1 (6 bases). Germline loops: CDR1 SEHNR, CDR2 FQNEAQ (reference sequence). V gave up 3 bases and J gave up 4 bases, with 10 bases separating them. The CDR3 sequence is 15 residues long. In nucleotides, the CDR3 is TGTGCCAGCAGCTTCACAGGGCTAGGGGCCAACGTCCTGACTTTC. Its translation is CASSFTGLGANVLTF. Complete variable domain (other parts from reference TRBV7-9 and TRBJ2-6): DTGVSQNPRHKITKRGQNVTFRCDPISEHNRLYWYRQTLGQGPEFLTYFQNEAQLEKSRLLSDRFSAERPKGSFSTLEIQRTEQGDSAMYLCASSFTGLGANVLTFGAGSRLTVL.

This clonotype turned up a few times. In nucleotides, the CDR3 is TGTGCCAGCAGCCTTCCACGAGATAGAATGAACACTGAAGCTTTCTTT. Protein product: CASSLPRDRMNTEAFF. The rearrangement uses TRBV14 and TRBJ1-1; D unresolved. V gave up 4 bases and J gave up 0 bases, with 15 bases separating them. The CDR3 sequence is 16 residues long. Germline values: CDR1 SGHDN, CDR2 FVKESK. Variable domain in full (rest from reference TRBV14 and TRBJ1-1): EAGVTQFPSHSVIEKGQTVTLRCDPISGHDNLYWYRRVMGKEIKFLLHFVKESKQDESGMPNNRFLAERTGGTYSTLKVQPAELEDSGVYFCASSLPRDRMNTEAFFGQGTRLTVV.

The CDR3 DNA follows: TGCGCCAGCAGCCCGGACGGGAACAATGAAAAACTGTTTTTT. This encodes CASSPDGNNEKLFF. The chain joins TRBV5-1 to TRBJ1-4; D remains ambiguous. This CDR3 is built from 14 residues. Germline V CDR1 and CDR2: SGHRS, YFSETQ. V gave up 4 bases and J gave up 5 bases, with 12 bases separating them.

Of note for this clonotype: At one boundary the junction diverges from the germline segment, which might be a read error. The chain links TRBV20-1 to TRBJ2-1; TRBD2 aligns across 11 bases. The CDR3 extends over 16 amino acids. Per the germline V gene, CDR1 is DFQATT and CDR2 is SNEGSKA (reference sequence). CDR3 nucleotides: TGCAGTGCTAGAGATAGCGGGAGGGCCTCCTACAATGAGCTGTTCTTC. The encoded protein is CSARDSGRASYNELFF.

The chain is built from TRBV11-2 and TRBJ2-2, with 13 bases lining up with TRBD2. The germline V gene encodes CDR1 SGHAT and CDR2 FQNNGV. Germline trimming cut 7 bases from V and 0 bases from J; bases unmatched to any gene: 5. This CDR3 region has 17 residues. CDR3 sequence: CASTLGLAGSNTGELFF. CDR3 nucleotides: TGTGCCAGCACTTTGGGACTAGCGGGGTCGAACACCGGGGAGCTGTTTTTT.

This clonotype appeared a few times. CDR3 in amino acids: CASGLRHPGGTQYF. For the CDR3, the DNA is TGTGCTAGCGGTTTACGGCACCCGGGGGGGACCCAGTACTTC. The rearrangement joins TRBV12-3 or TRBV12-4 to TRBJ2-5; 7 bases fit TRBD2. The CDR3 spans 14 residues.

This clonotype occurred many times. The CDR3 sequence is CASRAGHTGFTQYF. In DNA, the CDR3 is TGTGCCAGCAGGGCCGGTCACACCGGGTTTACGCAGTATTTT. The chain carries TRBV12-3 or TRBV12-4 and TRBJ2-3, with unresolved D. Trimming removed 6 bases from V and 8 bases from J, with 18 bases in between. The CDR3 totals 14 residues.

This clonotype was observed a handful of times. V and J are TRBV28 and TRBJ2-1, with 11 bases aligning to TRBD2. CDR1 is MDHEN and CDR2 is SYDVKM in the germline V gene. The V segment lost 1 base and the J segment 8 bases; nucleotides outside the gene matches: 4. The CDR3 has 15 amino acids. The CDR3 is CASSLFLAGGYEQFF. DNA for the CDR3: TGTGCCAGCAGTTTATTCCTAGCGGGAGGCTATGAGCAGTTCTTC. Full variable domain (rest looked up from reference TRBV28 and TRBJ2-1): DVKVTQSSRYLVKRTGEKVFLECVQDMDHENMFWYRQDPGLGLRLIYFSYDVKMKEKGDIPEGYSVSREKKERFSLILESASTNQTSMYLCASSLFLAGGYEQFFGPGTRLTVL.

This clonotype was observed many times. The chain carries TRBV20-1 and TRBJ2-1; D uncertain. The CDR3 length is 12 residues. Trimming took 0 bases from V and 13 from J, leaving 13 bases between them. Germline V gene sequence: CDR1 DFQATT, CDR2 SNEGSKA (reference sequence). CDR3 residues: CSARDISPRQFF. CDR3 nucleotides: TGCAGTGCTAGAGATATCAGCCCGAGACAGTTCTTC.